The 26 T cell receptor beta chains listed next were all sequenced from one sample in a study of blood T cell repertoires in COVID-19. The table came from immunoSEQ multiplex PCR; TCRdb's copy has only in-frame clones and leaves some out. The table shows tens of thousands of clones, with more than 65% occurring only once. Sequenced input: peripheral blood. The source is a human donor in a cohort sampled during active COVID-19.

This chain joins TRBV15 and TRBJ1-6; D ambiguous. V gave up 5 bases and J gave up 5 bases, with 4 bases separating them. CDR1 and CDR2 (germline): LNHNV, YYDKDF (reference sequence). There are 12 residues in the CDR3. The CDR3 region is CATSLNNSPLHF. CDR3 coding DNA: TGTGCCACCAGCCTAAATAATTCACCCCTCCACTTT.

This clone was seen a handful of times. This rearrangement joins TRBV4-3 to TRBJ2-1, with 7 bases matching TRBD2. From germline, CDR1 is LGHNA and CDR2 YSLEER. This CDR3 contains 14 residues. Trimming took 1 base from V and 3 from J; bases not matched to a gene: 0. In DNA form, the CDR3 reads TGCGCCAGCAGCCAAGCGGGAGGCTACAATGAGCAGTTCTTC. Amino acids: CASSQAGGYNEQFF.

The chain joins TRBV7-2 to TRBJ1-4, with 7 positions matching TRBD1. The J segment lost 6 bases and the V segment lost 0 bases, leaving 4 bases of the junction unmatched. Per the germline V gene, CDR1 is SGHTA and CDR2 is FQGNSA. The CDR3 has 15 amino acids. CDR3 nucleotides: TGTGCCAGCAGCTTAGCAGGGGGCGCAGATGAAAAACTGTTTTTT. Protein sequence: CASSLAGGADEKLFF.

The V call is TRBV18, the J call TRBJ2-3, with 12 bases fitting TRBD2. The CDR3 runs to 15 residues. CDR1 is KGHSH and CDR2 is LQKENI in the germline V gene. V lost 6 bases to trimming and J lost 6 bases; unmatched junction nucleotides: 7. CDR3 nucleotides: TGTGCCAGCTCCCTACTAGCGGGAGGAGGGGATACGCAGTATTTT. Protein: CASSLLAGGGDTQYF. Using reference TRBV18 and TRBJ2-3 for the parts outside the CDR3, the full variable domain is NAGVMQNPRHLVRRRGQEARLRCSPMKGHSHVYWYRQLPEEGLKFMVYLQKENIIDESGMPKERFSAEFPKEGPSILRIQQVVRGDSAAYFCASSLLAGGGDTQYFGPGTRLTVL.

V and J are TRBV5-4 and TRBJ2-3; 7 bases map to TRBD2. Looked up from germline, CDR1 is SGHNT and CDR2 is YYREEE (reference sequence). V was pared by 0 bases and J by 4 bases, with 2 bases of the junction left unmatched. This CDR3 spans 14 amino acids. The DNA for the CDR3 is TGTGCCAGCAGCTTGGATCGGGGGGCAGATACGCAGTATTTT. It is translated as CASSLDRGADTQYF.

The chain has TRBV18 and TRBJ1-5; 11 bases are shared with TRBD1. Germline V lookup: CDR1 KGHSH, CDR2 LQKENI. The J segment lost 1 base and the V segment lost 0 bases, leaving 5 bases of the junction unmatched. This CDR3 spans 18 amino acids. The CDR3 DNA follows: TGTGCCAGCTCACCACCGGGACAGGGGGGTGGGAGCAATCAGCCCCAGCATTTT. Amino acid sequence: CASSPPGQGGGSNQPQHF.

This chain connects TRBV27 to TRBJ1-1; a weak D match, TRBD1 (6 bases). This CDR3 comprises 13 residues. Trimming cost V 2 bases and J 5 bases, with 9 bases left between them. Germline CDR1 and CDR2: MNHEY and SMNVEV (reference sequence). The CDR3 region is CASSLVTGTEAFF. CDR3 DNA sequence: TGTGCCAGCAGTTTAGTGACAGGTACTGAAGCTTTCTTT.

This chain links TRBV27 with TRBJ2-5; 14 nucleotides agree with TRBD2. CDR1 is MNHEY, CDR2 SMNVEV, per germline (reference sequence). With 5 bases clipped from V and 5 bases from J, the junction kept 7 bases outside the gene matches. This CDR3 spans 16 amino acids. The CDR3, as DNA: TGTGCCAGCAGTCCGGGGACTAGCGGGAGAGTGGAGACCCAGTACTTC. As protein: CASSPGTSGRVETQYF.

In nucleotides, the CDR3 is TGTGCCAGCAGTTCGCAGGGTAGGGATGAGCAGTTCTTC. The encoded protein is CASSSQGRDEQFF. The chain couples TRBV6-5 to TRBJ2-1; perhaps TRBD1 as D (5 bases). V was trimmed by 4 bases and J by 8 bases, leaving 12 bases between them. CDR3 length equals 13 residues. Germline V CDR1 and CDR2: MNHEY, SVGAGI.

The rearrangement joins TRBV2 to TRBJ2-7; 7 bases are a match to TRBD2. CDR1 and CDR2 from the germline V gene are SNHLY and FYNNEI. The CDR3 is 11 residues long. J lost 6 bases, V lost 8 bases, and 4 bases had no gene match. CDR3 bases: TGTGCCAGCCGCGGGAGTGGCGAGCAGTACTTC. Translating gives CASRGSGEQYF.

The CDR3 loop is CASSSQGGEANEKLFF. The CDR3 bases are TGCGCCAGCAGCTCCCAGGGAGGTGAGGCTAATGAAAAACTGTTTTTT. The rearrangement uses TRBV5-1 and TRBJ1-4; D possibly corresponds to TRBD1 (5 bases). There are 16 residues in the CDR3. V was shortened by 3 bases and J by 3 bases, with 15 bases between the two germline ends. From germline, CDR1 is SGHRS and CDR2 YFSETQ.

This clone was counted a few times. This chain joins TRBV5-1 and TRBJ1-1; tentative D call: TRBD1 (6 bases). The CDR3 extends over 14 amino acids. Germline V lookup: CDR1 SGHRS, CDR2 YFSETQ. V was clipped by 5 bases and J by 7 bases, with 18 bases between them. CDR3 sequence reads: CASSFTSGAGEAFF. DNA for the CDR3: TGCGCCAGCAGTTTCACCTCAGGGGCCGGTGAAGCTTTCTTT.

The rearrangement joins TRBV4-3 to TRBJ2-5, with D perhaps TRBD2 (6 bases). The length of the CDR3 is 15 residues. CDR1 LGHNA and CDR2 YSLEER come from the germline V gene. V lost 0 bases to trimming and J lost 5 bases, with 13 bases between them. CDR3 in amino acids: CASSQDRLDDETQYF. CDR3 in DNA: TGCGCCAGCAGCCAAGATAGACTAGATGACGAGACCCAGTACTTC.

The rearrangement uses TRBV5-1 and TRBJ1-4; D might be TRBD1 (6 bases). CDR1 and CDR2 (germline): SGHRS, YFSETQ. V was cut by 4 bases and J by 4 bases, with 14 bases left in between. This CDR3 comprises 15 residues. CDR3 in DNA: TGCGCCAGCAGCGAAGGACAGAAGCGTAATGAAAAACTGTTTTTT. Its translation is CASSEGQKRNEKLFF.

J is TRBJ2-4 and V is TRBV5-4, with D tentatively TRBD2 (5 bases). The germline V gene encodes CDR1 SGHNT and CDR2 YYREEE (reference sequence). Trimming took 4 bases from V and 3 from J, leaving 14 bases between them. CDR3 length: 15 amino acids. DNA for the CDR3: TGTGCCAGCAGCCCAAATACGGGGAACAAAAACATTCAGTACTTC. Translated, it gives CASSPNTGNKNIQYF.

The V gene is TRBV9, the J gene TRBJ2-1; 9 bases are a match to TRBD1. J was trimmed by 6 bases and V by 0 bases; bases with no gene match: 4. The CDR3 extends over 15 amino acids. CDR1 and CDR2 from the germline V gene are SGDLS and YYNGEE. The chain's CDR3 is CASSVEGTGRNEQFF. The CDR3 nucleotides read TGTGCCAGCAGCGTAGAAGGGACAGGGCGCAATGAGCAGTTCTTC.

This chain connects TRBV28 to TRBJ2-7; 11 positions match TRBD1. The J segment lost 4 bases and the V segment lost 4 bases, leaving 9 bases of the junction unmatched. Germline CDR1 is MDHEN and CDR2 is SYDVKM. The CDR3 extends over 16 amino acids. The CDR3 loop reads CASSSDGTGGPYEQYF. CDR3 in DNA: TGTGCCAGCAGTTCCGACGGGACAGGGGGACCGTACGAGCAGTACTTC. The full variable domain, with the rest looked up from reference TRBV28 and TRBJ2-7, is DVKVTQSSRYLVKRTGEKVFLECVQDMDHENMFWYRQDPGLGLRLIYFSYDVKMKEKGDIPEGYSVSREKKERFSLILESASTNQTSMYLCASSSDGTGGPYEQYFGPGTRLTVT.

The count of this clone is one. The chain carries TRBV19 and TRBJ2-2; the match to TRBD2 covers 7 bases. The CDR3 has 14 residues. The V gene's germline CDR1 is LNHDA and CDR2 SQIVND (reference sequence). J lost 6 bases, V lost 6 bases, and 7 bases had no gene match. CDR3 DNA: TGTGCCAGTAGGACAGCGGGGTTGGCCGGGGAGCTGTTTTTT. It codes for CASRTAGLAGELFF.

This clone was counted between two and nine times. V usage is TRBV5-4 and J usage is TRBJ1-1; D call uncertain. Germline values: CDR1 SGHNT, CDR2 YYREEE (reference sequence). This CDR3 spans 12 amino acids. V was cut by 4 bases and J by 4 bases, with 8 bases left in between. The CDR3 sequence is CASSLRFTEAFF. DNA for the CDR3: TGTGCCAGCAGCCTAAGATTCACTGAAGCTTTCTTT.

Worth noting for this clone: At one of its ends the junction is not consistent with the germline gene, which may arise from a read error. The chain recombines TRBV7-7 with TRBJ2-1; D gene uncertain. Germline CDR1 reads SSHAT; CDR2 reads FNYEAQ (reference sequence). The CDR3 loop spans 13 amino acids. CDR3 in amino acids: CASSLGPSNEQFF. As DNA, the CDR3 is TGTGCTAGCAGCTTGGGCCCATCCAATGAGCAGTTCTTC. Complete variable domain (other parts from reference TRBV7-7 and TRBJ2-1): GAGVSQSPRYKVTKRGQDVTLRCDPISSHATLYWYQQALGQGPEFLTYFNYEAQPDKSGLPSDRFSAERPEGSISTLTIQRTEQRDSAMYRCASSLGPSNEQFFGPGTRLTVL.

V gene TRBV11-1 combines with J gene TRBJ2-3; a weak D match, TRBD2 (5 bases). The germline V gene encodes CDR1 SGHAT and CDR2 FQDESV (reference sequence). The CDR3 loop spans 15 amino acids. The V and J ends lost 1 base and 2 bases respectively, with 10 bases between them. The CDR3 here is CASSLGAEPTDTQYF. As DNA, the CDR3 is TGTGCCAGCAGCTTAGGAGCGGAACCCACAGATACGCAGTATTTT.

V and J are TRBV5-1 and TRBJ2-5; D unclear. Between the trimmed V and J ends, which lost 3 bases and 5 bases, there was a span of 14 bases. Germline loops: CDR1 SGHRS, CDR2 YFSETQ. CDR3 length: 14 residues. CDR3 sequence: CASSSGRGPETQYF. As DNA, the CDR3 is TGCGCCAGCAGCTCTGGTAGAGGTCCGGAGACCCAGTACTTC.

This chain connects TRBV6-5 to TRBJ2-5; D not resolved. CDR1 and CDR2 (germline): MNHEY, SVGAGI. V shed 4 bases and J shed 2 bases, with 17 bases lying between them. The CDR3 extends over 16 amino acids. CDR3 protein: CASSSPFGGKQETQYF. The DNA of the CDR3 is TGTGCCAGCAGTTCCCCCTTCGGCGGCAAACAAGAGACCCAGTACTTC.

The chain uses TRBV6-5 and TRBJ1-2, with TRBD1 as a possible D gene (5 bases). CDR1 is MNHEY, CDR2 SVGAGI, per germline. The CDR3 is 12 amino acids. V shed 7 bases and J shed 4 bases, with 10 bases lying between them. CDR3 in amino acids: CASTGQSYGYTF. CDR3 sequence (DNA): TGTGCCAGCACAGGGCAGAGCTATGGCTACACCTTC.

The rearrangement uses TRBV12-5 and TRBJ2-5, with TRBD1 identical over 7 bases. Germline loops: CDR1 LGHNT, CDR2 FRNRAP. V was clipped by 6 bases and J by 2 bases; unmatched bases: 3. The CDR3 spans 13 residues. The CDR3 loop reads CASGRDSQETQYF. The CDR3 nucleotides read TGTGCTAGTGGCCGGGACAGTCAAGAGACCCAGTACTTC.

This chain joins TRBV28 and TRBJ2-1, with D perhaps matching TRBD2 (5 bases). The CDR3 has 15 residues. Trimming took 1 base from V and 12 from J, leaving 19 bases between them. Germline assignment: CDR1 MDHEN and CDR2 SYDVKM. The CDR3 DNA reads as TGTGCCAGCAGTTTATCGGGGTGGAGATATTTTGGGCAGTTCTTC. Amino acid sequence: CASSLSGWRYFGQFF.